This T cell receptor beta chain came from a study of T cell clusters in autoimmune cytopenias. Overall study context: Per sample, median TRB depth was approximately 54,000 reads, yielding a median roughly 2,400 distinct clonotypes. Study results and limitations: Exclusive TRB clusters were approximately 3-fold more numerous in healthy donors than in active autoimmune hepatitis. TRB repertoire shifts in secondary cytopenia and chronic lymphocytic leukemia mostly reflected lymphoma, not autoimmunity. Primary autoimmune cytopenia patients seemingly lacked the physiological T cell clusters found in healthy donors.

TRB rearrangements were amplified by touch-down multiplex PCR with mixed TRB-A/B primers. After re-calling the multiplex PCR reads, TCRdb lists one entry per CDR3 protein, DNA absent. This repertoire includes 8,000 to 8,500 distinct CDR3 sequences. TRB amplification used roughly 250 ng of peripheral blood genomic DNA. To note about this clonotype: Antigen unknown.

Germline CDR1 SEHNR, CDR2 FQNEAQ (reference sequence). This CDR3 has 11 amino acids. The sample taken for sequencing was peripheral blood. The chain links TRBV7-9 to TRBJ1-1. This sequence was found in a human donor with an autoimmune cytopenia or autoimmune hepatitis (not recorded which). CDR3 sequence reads: CASSRNTEAFF. The variable domain in full, completed from reference TRBV7-9 and TRBJ1-1, reads DTGVSQNPRHKITKRGQNVTFRCDPISEHNRLYWYRQTLGQGPEFLTYFQNEAQLEKSRLLSDRFSAERPKGSFSTLEIQRTEQGDSAMYLCASSRNTEAFFGQGTRLTVV.